This T cell receptor (beta chain) emerged from a study of CD8 T cells in ankylosing spondylitis. Study-wide points: Reactive arthritis synovial fluid and blood were previously reported to contain some motif variants. Roughly eight highly homologous variants made up a TCR beta motif that seemed to typify ankylosing spondylitis blood.

Library preparation for TCR beta used quantitative 5'-RACE with molecular barcodes. TCRdb processed the 5' RACE reads anew with MiXCR; each CDR3 protein has one entry. Among 130,000 or so distinct CDR3 sequences listed, roughly 15% were seen once. The length of the CDR3 is 16 residues. From germline, CDR1 is MGHRA and CDR2 YSYEKL. Losses at the gene ends were 4 bases for V and 5 bases for J; bases not matched to a gene: 8. This clonotype was counted a few times. Its antigen is unidentified. The sequenced sample consisted of blood, either unsorted or a sorted T cell fraction (not recorded which). The sequence was obtained from a male donor with ankylosing spondylitis. The chain has TRBV4-1 and TRBJ2-2, with 9 bases fitting TRBD2. The CDR3 reads CASSPLGGRATGELFF. CDR3 nucleotides: TGCGCCAGCAGCCCCCTAGGCGGGAGGGCTACCGGGGAGCTGTTTTTT.